This T cell receptor beta chain was found in a study of OX40 agonist ivuxolimab in advanced cancers. As for the study in general: In this trial design, patients received ivuxolimab intravenously at 0.01 to 10 mg/kg every 2 weeks. Among those treated, three patients had partial responses, one with hepatocellular carcinoma and two with cutaneous melanoma.

Some clones are missing from TCRdb's copy, which holds only in-frame ones; the method was immunoSEQ multiplex PCR. The profile shows roughly 40,000 clones, about 89% of them singletons. Trimming cost V 7 bases and J 1 base; bases outside gene matches: 5. CDR1 is SGHDT and CDR2 is YYEEEE in the germline V gene. CDR3 length: 14 residues. A history of autoimmune disease or systemic immunosuppression excluded patients. The V gene is TRBV5-6, the J gene TRBJ2-1; the match to TRBD2 covers 7 bases. The starting material was CD4+ or CD8+ T cells sorted from blood, obtained in a trial of the OX40 agonist ivuxolimab. The sequence derives from an adult with an advanced solid tumor such as melanoma, head and neck, liver or kidney cancer. DNA for the CDR3: TGTGCCAGCCGGACGGGGGGATCCTACAATGAGCAGTTCTTC. Its protein product is CASRTGGSYNEQFF. The full variable domain, its missing parts supplied by reference TRBV5-6 and TRBJ2-1, is DAGVTQSPTHLIKTRGQQVTLRCSPKSGHDTVSWYQQALGQGPQFIFQYYEEEERQRGNFPDRFSGHQFPNYSSELNVNALLLGDSALYLCASRTGGSYNEQFFGPGTRLTVL.